This TCR beta chain was recorded in a study of blood T cells in healthy people across ages. Study background: About one barcoded TCR beta cDNA was captured per two T cells.

This clonotype was detected a few times. It may be a read error: a sequence one base away is much more abundant. Primers used in a second PCR of roughly 6 to 12 cycles were a sample-barcoded 5' primer and a J-beta primer mix. A tag from a template-switch adaptor with 12 random nucleotides marked each cDNA molecule. A single record per CDR3 protein comes from TCRdb applying MiXCR to the 5' RACE reads. The table records 650,000 to 700,000 distinct CDR3 sequences, roughly 32% of them present only once. Donation came from healthy Caucasian individuals in Russia who were aged roughly 6 to 95. Total RNA extraction produced at least 6 micrograms (per sample) for the study. Input material: blood. This TCR was sampled from a woman of 80 years or more in good health.

This CDR3 is CASSPSAGSIVETQYF. CDR3 nucleotides: TGTGCCAGCAGTCCATCGGCAGGGAGCATCGTGGAGACCCAGTACTTC. The V gene is TRBV12-3 or TRBV12-4, the J gene TRBJ2-5; D could derive from TRBD1 or TRBD2 (5 bases each). Deletions cut 5 bases from V and 5 bases from J, with 21 bases between. The CDR3 has 16 amino acids.